What follows are 21 T cell receptor beta chains derived from one specimen sequenced in a study of cytotoxic CD8 clonotypes in ibrutinib-treated CLL. The method was immunoSEQ multiplex PCR; TCRdb's version includes in-frame clones alone and lacks a portion of them. The sample lists 110,000 to 150,000 clones, 76% occurring once. The sequencing here drew on PBMCs, taken after 24 months of ibrutinib treatment. Source of these receptors: a human donor with chronic lymphocytic leukemia.

This chain connects TRBV5-1 to TRBJ2-7; perhaps TRBD1 as D (6 bases). V shed 1 base and J shed 2 bases, with 10 bases lying between them. There are 14 residues in the CDR3. Looked up from germline, CDR1 is SGHRS and CDR2 is YFSETQ. The CDR3 loop is CASSLFRGPYEQYF. The CDR3 region has the DNA TGCGCCAGCAGCTTGTTCAGGGGACCCTACGAGCAGTACTTC.

This clone was picked up one time. Here the CDR3 reads CTSSISTGNYGYTF. Written as DNA, the CDR3 is TGCACCAGCAGCATCTCGACAGGGAACTATGGCTACACCTTC. J is TRBJ1-2 and V is TRBV1; TRBD1 is the table's D call, not checked against the DNA. TRBV1 is shown as a pseudogene. The CDR3 sequence is 14 residues long.

This sequence joins TRBV27 and TRBJ2-2; D not certain. Germline assignment: CDR1 MNHEY and CDR2 SMNVEV (reference sequence). The CDR3 totals 15 residues. The V gene lost 1 base and the J gene lost 0 bases, with 6 bases spanning the gap. CDR3 DNA sequence: TGTGCCAGCAGTTTATTTTCCGCGAACACCGGGGAGCTGTTTTTT. This encodes CASSLFSANTGELFF.

V and J are TRBV30 and TRBJ1-5; the D gene is possibly TRBD1 (5 bases). V lost 0 bases and J 5 bases, leaving 11 bases between the germline ends. Per the germline V gene, CDR1 is GTSNPN and CDR2 is SVGIG (reference sequence). The CDR3 runs to 14 residues. The CDR3 DNA reads as TGTGCCTGGAGTGTATACGGGGCCCATCAGCCCCAGCATTTT. Residues: CAWSVYGAHQPQHF.

This sequence joins TRBV28 and TRBJ2-3; TRBD1 might be the D (5 bases). V was cut by 4 bases and J by 4 bases, with 12 bases left in between. The length of the CDR3 is 14 residues. Germline V gene lookup returns CDR1 MDHEN and CDR2 SYDVKM. This CDR3 is CASSWSVGPDTQYF. The CDR3, as DNA: TGTGCCAGCAGTTGGTCGGTGGGGCCAGATACGCAGTATTTT.

This clone has just a few counts. The chain has TRBV6-1 and TRBJ2-1; 9 bases align to TRBD2. V shed 6 bases and J 6 bases; nucleotides not matched to a gene: 6. Per germline, CDR1 MNHNS and CDR2 SASEGT. The CDR3 contains 14 residues. CDR3 nucleotides: TGTGCCAGCAGCTGGGCGGGGGGGCCCAATGAGCAGTTCTTC. Protein: CASSWAGGPNEQFF.

The chain combines TRBV6-5 with TRBJ2-7; 11 nucleotides agree with TRBD1. Germline CDR1 MNHEY, CDR2 SVGAGI. The CDR3 extends over 15 amino acids. After removal of 6 bases from V and 4 bases from J, the junction contained 8 bases not matched to a gene. The CDR3 protein is CASRDGQGARYEQYF. DNA of the CDR3: TGTGCCAGCAGGGACGGACAGGGGGCTAGGTACGAGCAGTACTTC.

This chain uses TRBV11-2 with TRBJ2-3; possible D gene TRBD2, 6 bases. V was pared by 7 bases and J by 6 bases, with 17 bases between. CDR3 length equals 14 residues. Germline assignment: CDR1 SGHAT and CDR2 FQNNGV. The CDR3 region is CASTDRGSWDTQYF. The CDR3 DNA reads as TGTGCCAGCACGGATCGGGGGAGTTGGGATACGCAGTATTTT.

The rearrangement joins TRBV19 to TRBJ1-5, with D possibly being TRBD1 (6 bases). Trimming took off 6 bases at V and 0 bases at J, with 18 bases between the two ends. There are 17 residues in the CDR3. Germline V gives CDR1 LNHDA, CDR2 SQIVND (reference sequence). CDR3 DNA sequence: TGTGCCAGTAGCCATAGGTGGGGGGCTAATAGCAATCAGCCCCAGCATTTT. Translating it yields CASSHRWGANSNQPQHF.

A word on this clone: Other DNA sequences from this sample encode an identical CDR3 as well. The rearrangement links TRBV28 to TRBJ1-5, with no clear D. The CDR3 has 12 residues. V shed 6 bases and J shed 4 bases, with 7 bases lying between them. Per germline, CDR1 MDHEN and CDR2 SYDVKM. CDR3 in DNA: TGTGCCAGCAGGGCCCCAAATCAGCCCCAGCATTTT. Translated, it gives CASRAPNQPQHF.

A word on this clone: Compared with germline, one end of the junction differs, possibly owing to a read error. The gene calls are TRBV7-7 and TRBJ1-1; possibly TRBD1 for D (6 bases). Germline V CDR1 and CDR2: SSHAT, FNYEAQ (reference sequence). The CDR3 extends over 17 amino acids. The CDR3 coding sequence is TGTGCTAGCAGCTCCCCAAGACCCGGGACAACGAACACTGAAGCTTTCTTT. This codes for CASSSPRPGTTNTEAFF.

The chain carries TRBV6-5 and TRBJ1-3; 7 nucleotides agree with TRBD1. Germline CDR1 and CDR2: MNHEY and SVGAGI. The CDR3 contains 15 residues. Losses at the gene ends were 4 bases for V and 6 bases for J; bases not matched to a gene: 9. CDR3 in amino acids: CASSSQGGWENTIYF. DNA for the CDR3: TGTGCCAGCAGTTCGCAGGGGGGATGGGAAAACACCATATATTTT.

The genes are TRBV10-3 and TRBJ2-5; 12 bases agree with TRBD2. Germline V CDR1 and CDR2: ENHRY, SYGVKD. V lost 5 bases to trimming and J lost 4 bases; unmatched junction nucleotides: 5. The CDR3 spans 15 residues. The CDR3 bases are TGTGCCATCAGTCGGGCTAGCGGGGGGGCAGAGACCCAGTACTTC. Translated: CAISRASGGAETQYF.

J is TRBJ2-1 and V is TRBV4-3; D gene unclear. Trimming shortened V by 3 bases and J by 10 bases, and 19 bases separated the two germline ends. The germline gives CDR1 LGHNA, CDR2 YSLEER. The CDR3 runs 15 residues. The CDR3 bases are TGCGCCAGCAGCCACCTTAGGACCAGCCCCAGGGAGCAGTTCTTC. This codes for CASSHLRTSPREQFF.

This clone was counted between two and nine times. V is TRBV7-2 and J is TRBJ1-2, with D hard to call. V gave up 8 bases and J gave up 4 bases, with 11 bases separating them. The germline CDR1 and CDR2 sequences are SGHTA and FQGNSA. This CDR3 comprises 12 residues. Written as DNA, the CDR3 is TGTGCCAGCCGCCGGGGTACCTATGGCTACACCTTC. It specifies CASRRGTYGYTF.

The chain has TRBV18 and TRBJ1-6; the D is unclear. V shed 1 base and J shed 7 bases, with 17 bases lying between them. Germline V CDR1 and CDR2: KGHSH, LQKENI. The CDR3 contains 17 residues. CDR3 DNA sequence: TGTGCCAGCTCACCACTGGCTGCGCGGCAGACCAATTCACCCCTCCACTTT. It is translated as CASSPLAARQTNSPLHF.

V usage is TRBV27 and J usage is TRBJ2-1, with D unclear. The V gene lost 5 bases and the J gene lost 2 bases, with 10 bases spanning the gap. Germline V gives CDR1 MNHEY, CDR2 SMNVEV (reference sequence). There are 14 residues in the CDR3. CDR3 coding DNA: TGTGCCAGCAGTCCACCTAGGGCCTACAATGAGCAGTTCTTC. This encodes CASSPPRAYNEQFF.

The chain carries TRBV28 and TRBJ1-2; D gene ambiguous. The V gene lost 1 base and the J gene lost 8 bases, with 20 bases spanning the gap. The germline V gene encodes CDR1 MDHEN and CDR2 SYDVKM. The CDR3 extends over 16 amino acids. CDR3 sequence (DNA): TGTGCCAGCAGTTTATTGCCCACAGATATGTCGGGGGGCTACACCTTC. Translating gives CASSLLPTDMSGGYTF.

The V and J genes are TRBV27 and TRBJ2-3, with TRBD1 as a possible D gene (6 bases). Germline V gives CDR1 MNHEY, CDR2 SMNVEV (reference sequence). CDR3 length: 14 residues. Trimming left V 8 bases short and J 1 base short, with 13 bases between. CDR3 residues: CASGERQGTDTQYF. CDR3 DNA: TGTGCCAGCGGAGAGAGACAGGGCACAGATACGCAGTATTTT.

The V and J genes are TRBV11-2 and TRBJ2-7, with 11 nucleotides matching TRBD2. CDR1 and CDR2 (germline): SGHAT, FQNNGV. The CDR3 sequence is 15 residues long. After removal of 5 bases from V and 4 bases from J, the junction contained 7 bases not matched to a gene. This CDR3 is CASSKGASGRYEQYF. In DNA form, the CDR3 reads TGTGCCAGCAGCAAGGGGGCTAGCGGGAGGTACGAGCAGTACTTC. Drawing the rest from reference TRBV11-2 and TRBJ2-7, the complete variable domain is EAGVAQSPRYKIIEKRQSVAFWCNPISGHATLYWYQQILGQGPKLLIQFQNNGVVDDSQLPKDRFSAERLKGVDSTLKIQPAKLEDSAVYLCASSKGASGRYEQYFGPGTRLTVT.

The gene calls are TRBV19 and TRBJ1-4; 7 nucleotides line up with TRBD1. This CDR3 is 13 amino acids long. The germline V gene encodes CDR1 LNHDA and CDR2 SQIVND (reference sequence). The trim removed 5 bases at V and 14 bases at J, leaving 11 bases unmatched. The CDR3 region has the DNA TGTGCCAGTAGTGCCACCCAGGGGGGAGTGCTGTTTTTT. Translation: CASSATQGGVLFF.